A selection of T cell receptor beta chains follows, all from one sample in a study of T cell repertoires in aging, cancer and after chemotherapy. TCRdb used MiXCR to reprocess the multiplex PCR reads, holding one entry per CDR3 protein. The table includes about 6,600 distinct CDR3 sequences, over 20% detected once. The sequencing input was blood. The receptors derive from a human donor with a blood cancer. Both conserved end residues are part of each CDR3. Fields, in order: J gene, V gene, clone size, D gene, CDR3 protein, CDR3 DNA. The D gene is left open where the match is weak. Clone size, where shown, is once, few, many, or a class for clones that have expanded.

TRBJ2-7,TRBV19,medium-sized,TRBD1,CASSLTGSVEQYF,TGTGCCAGTAGTCTGACAGGGTCGGTCGAGCAGTACTTC
TRBJ1-3,TRBV7-6,.,.,CASSRTGTGNTIYF,TGTGCCAGCAGCCGTACAGGAACTGGAAACACCATATATTTT
TRBJ1-5,TRBV6-1,.,TRBD1,CASSFGTVRGQPQHF,TGTGCCAGCAGTTTCGGGACAGTACGAGGACAGCCCCAGCATTTT
TRBJ1-2,TRBV20-1,few,TRBD1,CSARTGVDYGYTF,TGCAGTGCTAGGACAGGGGTTGACTATGGCTACACCTTC
TRBJ1-3,TRBV4-3,few,.,CASSQEHGGISGNTIYF,TGCGCCAGCAGCCAAGAGCACGGAGGAATCTCTGGAAACACCATATATTTT
TRBJ2-1,TRBV12-3/TRBV12-4,.,.,CASTLERRRAAEQFF,TGTGCCAGCACCCTGGAAAGGAGGAGGGCGGCGGAGCAGTTCTTC
TRBJ2-1,TRBV6-2/TRBV6-3,medium-sized,.,CASSPRLRPNSNEQFF,TGTGCCAGCAGTCCCCGCCTCCGTCCCAATTCCAATGAGCAGTTCTTC
TRBJ2-7,TRBV6-5,.,.,CASSYAGGLPGGTYEQYF,TGTGCCAGCAGTTACGCCGGGGGGCTACCGGGAGGAACCTACGAGCAGTACTTC
TRBJ2-3,TRBV19,medium-sized,TRBD1,CASSGIGTGSTDTQYF,TGTGCCAGTAGTGGTATCGGGACAGGGAGCACAGATACGCAGTATTTT
TRBJ2-1,TRBV12-3/TRBV12-4,.,.,CASSSRTVSYNEQFF,TGTGCCAGCAGCTCCCGGACAGTCTCCTACAATGAGCAGTTCTTC
TRBJ2-5,TRBV27,medium-sized,TRBD2,CASSPSTSAYQETQYF,TGTGCCAGCAGTCCTTCGACTAGCGCGTACCAAGAGACCCAGTACTTC
TRBJ1-2,TRBV6-6,medium-sized,TRBD1,CASSYAGTGANYGYTF,TGTGCCAGCAGTTACGCCGGGACAGGAGCTAACTATGGCTACACCTTC
TRBJ2-3,TRBV12-3/TRBV12-4,medium-sized,TRBD2,CASSSRTSGSSDTQYF,TGTGCCAGCAGTTCTAGGACTAGCGGGAGCTCAGATACGCAGTATTTT
TRBJ1-1,TRBV14,.,.,CASSQQGLEAFF,TGTGCCAGCAGCCAACAGGGCCTTGAAGCTTTCTTT
TRBJ1-2,TRBV5-1,.,.,CASSLGDGGGYTF,TGCGCCAGCAGCTTGGGGGACGGAGGTGGCTACACCTTC
TRBJ2-5,TRBV20-1,.,TRBD2,CSTSGGQETQYF,TGCAGCACTAGCGGGGGACAAGAGACCCAGTACTTC
TRBJ2-7,TRBV12-3/TRBV12-4,medium-sized,TRBD1,CASSLSGTGSSYEQYF,TGTGCCAGCAGTTTATCAGGGACAGGAAGCTCCTACGAGCAGTACTTC
TRBJ2-1,TRBV19,once,TRBD1,CASRTGTGGAGQLF,TGTGCCAGTCGAACCGGGACAGGGGGCGCCGGGCAGCTCTTC
TRBJ2-7,TRBV28,.,TRBD2,CASSLPGGEQYF,TGTGCCAGCAGTTTACCGGGGGGCGAGCAGTACTTC
TRBJ1-1,TRBV27,.,.,CASTPQGGNTEAFF,TGTGCCAGCACCCCTCAGGGTGGGAACACTGAAGCTTTCTTT
TRBJ1-1,TRBV20-1,few,.,CSASPGLNTEAFF,TGCAGTGCTAGTCCAGGATTGAACACTGAAGCTTTCTTT
TRBJ2-3,TRBV14,medium-sized,TRBD2,CASSQRLAGADTQYF,TGTGCCAGCAGCCAGCGGCTAGCGGGAGCAGATACGCAGTATTTT
TRBJ1-5,TRBV6-2/TRBV6-3,medium-sized,.,CASSARQGGNQPQHF,TGTGCCAGCAGTGCGCGGCAGGGAGGCAATCAGCCCCAGCATTTT
TRBJ2-7,TRBV7-9,.,TRBD2,CASSLAASGHYYEQYF,TGTGCCAGCAGCTTGGCGGCTAGCGGGCACTACTACGAGCAGTACTTC
TRBJ2-7,TRBV15,medium-sized,.,CATSRWDSLQSEQYF,TGTGCCACCAGCAGGTGGGACTCCCTCCAGAGCGAGCAGTACTTC
TRBJ1-1,TRBV7-9,.,.,CASSLAVAEAFF,TGTGCCAGCAGCTTAGCTGTGGCTGAAGCTTTCTTT
TRBJ2-3,TRBV12-5,.,.,CASGPSADTQYF,TGTGCTAGTGGTCCCTCAGCGGATACGCAGTATTTT
TRBJ2-2,TRBV12-3/TRBV12-4,medium-sized,.,CASSLTRGLNGELFF,TGTGCCAGCAGTTTGACGAGGGGGTTGAACGGGGAGCTGTTTTTT
TRBJ2-7,TRBV5-4,medium-sized,TRBD2,CASSFSGGGIDEQYF,TGTGCCAGCAGCTTTAGCGGGGGTGGAATAGACGAGCAGTACTTC
TRBJ2-2,TRBV29-1,large,TRBD2,CSVHGRPNTGELFF,TGCAGCGTACACGGGAGGCCGAACACCGGGGAGCTGTTTTTT
TRBJ2-5,TRBV30,few,TRBD2,CAWPTSGRYQETQYF,TGTGCCTGGCCAACTAGCGGACGGTACCAAGAGACCCAGTACTTC
TRBJ1-1,TRBV6-5,few,.,CASTDNLNTEAFF,TGTGCCAGCACCGATAACTTGAACACTGAAGCTTTCTTT
TRBJ2-2,TRBV5-1,.,.,CASSLTQGRNTGELFF,TGCGCCAGCAGCTTGACTCAGGGGAGGAACACCGGGGAGCTGTTTTTT
TRBJ2-1,TRBV19,medium-sized,TRBD2,CASSILAGVGIDEQFF,TGTGCCAGTAGTATCCTAGCGGGAGTCGGGATCGATGAGCAGTTCTTC
TRBJ1-1,TRBV12-3/TRBV12-4,.,.,CASRRGTENTEAFF,TGTGCCAGCAGAAGAGGGACGGAGAACACTGAAGCTTTCTTT
TRBJ2-1,TRBV6-4,few,TRBD2,CASSDWGGSIDEQFF,TGTGCCAGCAGTGACTGGGGCGGGAGTATCGATGAGCAGTTCTTC
TRBJ1-1,TRBV10-3,few,.,CAISDVRTEAFF,TGTGCCATCAGTGATGTCCGTACCGAAGCTTTCTTT
TRBJ2-3,TRBV5-1,few,.,CASSPGQLYTDTQYF,TGCGCCAGCAGCCCCGGACAGTTATACACAGATACGCAGTATTTT
TRBJ2-1,TRBV12-3/TRBV12-4,few,TRBD2,CASSRGGGSKNEQFF,TGTGCCAGCAGTCGAGGAGGCGGGAGTAAGAATGAGCAGTTCTTC
TRBJ1-2,TRBV6-2/TRBV6-3,.,.,CATHLQGAGGYTF,TGTGCCACCCATTTACAGGGAGCTGGCGGCTACACCTTC
TRBJ2-7,TRBV5-4,.,TRBD1,CASSLRRTGSYEQYF,TGTGCCAGCAGCTTGAGAAGGACAGGCTCCTACGAGCAGTACTTC
TRBJ2-1,TRBV4-1,.,.,CASSQDYYNEQFF,TGCGCCAGCAGCCAAGATTACTACAATGAGCAGTTCTTC
TRBJ2-1,TRBV5-4,medium-sized,.,CASSPSSVDEQFF,TGTGCCAGCAGCCCCTCGTCGGTTGATGAGCAGTTCTTC
TRBJ1-1,TRBV28,.,TRBD1,CASSRDRVTEAFF,TGTGCCAGCAGTCGGGACAGGGTTACTGAAGCTTTCTTT
TRBJ1-1,TRBV12-3/TRBV12-4,few,.,CASSPEGLGGTEAFF,TGTGCCAGCAGCCCCGAAGGGTTAGGCGGCACTGAAGCTTTCTTT
TRBJ1-1,TRBV27,.,.,CASLRTPRLLNTEAFF,TGTGCCAGCCTTAGGACACCAAGGCTCTTGAACACTGAAGCTTTCTTT
TRBJ1-2,TRBV5-6,medium-sized,.,CASSWWGGYTF,TGTGCCAGCAGCTGGTGGGGTGGCTACACCTTC
TRBJ1-1,TRBV19,medium-sized,.,CASSRVVNTEAFF,TGTGCCAGTAGCAGGGTCGTGAACACTGAAGCTTTCTTT
TRBJ1-1,TRBV11-2,.,.,CATRTASRNTEAFF,TGTGCCACCAGGACAGCGTCAAGGAACACTGAAGCTTTCTTT
TRBJ1-1,TRBV30,medium-sized,TRBD1,CAWSGLVRGRRGTEAFF,TGTGCCTGGAGTGGCCTTGTCAGGGGGCGCCGGGGCACTGAAGCTTTCTTT
TRBJ2-3,TRBV5-1,.,.,CASASQGYTQYF,TGCGCCAGCGCCTCTCAGGGGTATACGCAGTATTTT
TRBJ2-3,TRBV5-1,.,.,CASSLQSGSTDTQYF,TGCGCCAGCAGCTTGCAAAGCGGGAGCACAGATACGCAGTATTTT
TRBJ2-1,TRBV27,few,TRBD2,CASSVAGGPYNEQFF,TGTGCCAGCAGTGTAGCGGGAGGGCCCTACAATGAGCAGTTCTTC
TRBJ2-1,TRBV19,medium-sized,TRBD2,CASSSSGSHNEQFF,TGTGCCAGTAGTAGTAGCGGGAGCCACAATGAGCAGTTCTTC
TRBJ2-1,TRBV29-1,.,TRBD2,CSVQTSGRALYNEQFF,TGCAGCGTTCAGACTAGCGGGAGGGCCCTCTACAATGAGCAGTTCTTC
TRBJ2-1,TRBV18,once,TRBD2,CASSPGTSGYNEQFF,TGTGCCAGCTCACCGGGGACTAGCGGCTACAATGAGCAGTTCTTC
TRBJ1-1,TRBV6-1,few,.,CASSEAYGAGTEAFF,TGTGCCAGCAGTGAAGCTTACGGCGCAGGGACTGAAGCTTTCTTT